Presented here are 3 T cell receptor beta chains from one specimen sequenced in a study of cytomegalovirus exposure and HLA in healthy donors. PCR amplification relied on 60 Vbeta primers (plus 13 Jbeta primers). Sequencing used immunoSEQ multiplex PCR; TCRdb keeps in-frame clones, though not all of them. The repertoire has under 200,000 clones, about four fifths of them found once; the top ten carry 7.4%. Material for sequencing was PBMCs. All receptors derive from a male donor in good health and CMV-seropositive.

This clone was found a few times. The CDR3 here is CASSVTGGNEKLFF. The CDR3 DNA follows: TGTGCCAGCAGTGTTACAGGGGGGAATGAAAAACTGTTTTTT. The chain carries TRBV2 and TRBJ1-4; 8 positions agree with TRBD1. The length of the CDR3 is 14 residues. Germline CDR1 and CDR2: SNHLY and FYNNEI. Germline trimming cut 4 bases from V and 5 bases from J; bases unmatched to any gene: 3.

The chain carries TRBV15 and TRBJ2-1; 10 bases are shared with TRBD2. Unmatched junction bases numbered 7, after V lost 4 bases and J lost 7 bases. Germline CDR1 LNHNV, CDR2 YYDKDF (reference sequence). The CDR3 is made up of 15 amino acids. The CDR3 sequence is CATSTLAGITNEQFF. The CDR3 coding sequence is TGTGCCACCAGCACACTAGCGGGGATCACTAATGAGCAGTTCTTC.

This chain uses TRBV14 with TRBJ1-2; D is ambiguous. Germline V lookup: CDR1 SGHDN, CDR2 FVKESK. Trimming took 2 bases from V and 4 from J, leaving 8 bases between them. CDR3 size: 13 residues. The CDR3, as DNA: TGTGCCAGCAGCCAAAGCCGGAGCTATGGCTACACCTTC. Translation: CASSQSRSYGYTF.